The table lists the clone carrying this T cell receptor (beta chain) with many counts. Its antigen is currently unknown. This record comes from a study of shared clonotypes between healthy human individuals. Overall study results and limits: Clonotype sharing across donors was expected to vary with sequencing depth.

The germline CDR1 and CDR2 sequences are DFQATT and SNEGSKA (reference sequence). The length of the CDR3 is 11 residues. Between the trimmed V and J ends, which lost 3 bases and 3 bases, there was a span of 5 bases. Study donors comprised healthy, HIV-negative adults devoid of recent acute infection or vaccination. Unsorted samples drew genomic DNA from approximately 90 million PBMCs. The assay used deep level. Clones were sequenced by immunoSEQ multiplex PCR, and TCRdb holds only the in-frame ones, with some missing. Here the sample spans roughly 95,000 clones, approximately 51% being singletons. Sequences were obtained from PBMCs. V gene TRBV20-1 combines with J gene TRBJ2-5; D is undetermined. The sequence came from a woman between 35 and 50 years old in good health. Some clones in this sample may be carry-over from other donors' samples. The CDR3, as DNA: TGCAGTGCTAGCGGAGAAGAGACCCAGTACTTC. Its protein is CSASGEETQYF.